This TCR beta chain was retrieved from a study of blood T cell repertoires in COVID-19. Study information: Both acute and convalescent COVID-19 samples were obtained from the United States, Italy and Spain. T cells, B-cell-depleted T cells, or PBMCs supplied cDNA or gDNA.

Authors' analysis steps: Nucleated cell counts were estimated from reference gene primer amplification. TCRdb's copy holds only in-frame clones and misses some; the assay was immunoSEQ multiplex PCR. Clone size and the V and J calls come from that table; the DNA yielded D and trimming. This table holds roughly 80,000 clones, approximately 78% found once. The trim removed 2 bases at V and 1 base at J, leaving 3 bases unmatched. The V gene's germline CDR1 is SEHNR and CDR2 FQNEAQ (reference sequence). The CDR3 runs 16 residues. The sequenced material came from peripheral blood. The gene calls are TRBV7-9 and TRBJ2-3; 10 bases map to TRBD2. The source is a human donor in a cohort sampled during active COVID-19. The CDR3 loop is CASSLIAGGRTDTQYF. As DNA, the CDR3 is TGTGCCAGCAGCTTAATAGCGGGGGGCCGCACAGATACGCAGTATTTT.